Shown below are 17 T cell receptor beta chains from a single sample sequenced in a study of cytomegalovirus exposure and HLA in healthy donors. The PCR had 60 Vbeta and 13 Jbeta primers. Assay used: immunoSEQ multiplex PCR; TCRdb lists only in-frame clones, some missing. The repertoire holds about 140,000 clones, with 70% to 85% as singletons. Sequenced input: PBMCs. All receptors derive from a man under 40 in good health and CMV-seropositive.

The CDR3 DNA sequence: TGTGCCAGCAGCCGGGCCCTCACTAGCGTCTACAATGAGCAGTTCTTC. Translating it yields CASSRALTSVYNEQFF. V gene TRBV9 combines with J gene TRBJ2-1, with 7 bases fitting TRBD2. V lost 4 bases and J lost 3; bases outside the gene matches: 10. Per the germline V gene, CDR1 is SGDLS and CDR2 is YYNGEE. CDR3 length: 16 amino acids.

V and J are TRBV19 and TRBJ1-1; no definite D call. Germline values: CDR1 LNHDA, CDR2 SQIVND (reference sequence). Deletions cut 4 bases from V and 9 bases from J, with 15 bases between. The CDR3 is 13 amino acids. CDR3 bases: TGTGCCAGTAGTAACAACGGGTGGGTCCAAGCTTTCTTT. It yields the protein CASSNNGWVQAFF.

The chain couples TRBV9 to TRBJ2-5; TRBD1 aligns across 9 bases. CDR3 size: 17 residues. Per germline, CDR1 SGDLS and CDR2 YYNGEE. V shed 2 bases, J shed 5 bases, and the junction held 13 bases outside the gene matches. The CDR3 nucleotides read TGTGCCAGCAGCGTCACATCGGGACAGGGTTATTTGGAGACCCAGTACTTC. This translates into CASSVTSGQGYLETQYF.

This sequence joins TRBV7-6 and TRBJ2-7; a possible D gene is TRBD1 (5 bases). The CDR3 totals 15 residues. Germline lookup yields CDR1 SGHVS and CDR2 FNYEAQ. V lost 1 base, J lost 2 bases, and 12 bases lay in between. CDR3 coding DNA: TGTGCCAGCAGCTTAGAGGCAGGGAAGGCCTACGAGCAGTACTTC. As protein: CASSLEAGKAYEQYF.

The gene calls are TRBV6-1 and TRBJ1-4; 8 bases map to TRBD1. The CDR3 consists of 14 residues. Germline V gene sequence: CDR1 MNHNS, CDR2 SASEGT. The ends lost 2 bases at V and 8 bases at J; junction bases unmatched: 4. The CDR3 is CASSEQGAREKLFF. The CDR3 DNA reads TGTGCCAGCAGTGAACAGGGGGCGCGAGAAAAACTGTTTTTT.

This clone was counted a single time. This chain uses TRBV20-1 with TRBJ1-2; no clear D gene. The CDR3 is 11 amino acids. V lost 1 base and J lost 7, with 7 bases in between. Germline V gives CDR1 DFQATT, CDR2 SNEGSKA (reference sequence). CDR3 sequence (DNA): TGCAGTGCTAGAGTGAACAGTGGCTACACCTTC. Protein product: CSARVNSGYTF.

The V call is TRBV5-1, the J call TRBJ2-5; the D is unclear. Germline V gene lookup returns CDR1 SGHRS and CDR2 YFSETQ. V gave up 0 bases and J gave up 2 bases, with 8 bases separating them. CDR3 length: 14 residues. CDR3 DNA: TGCGCCAGCAGCTTGGAACTTCCACAAGAGACCCAGTACTTC. Translated, it gives CASSLELPQETQYF. The whole variable domain, remainder taken from reference TRBV5-1 and TRBJ2-5, is KAGVTQTPRYLIKTRGQQVTLSCSPISGHRSVSWYQQTPGQGLQFLFEYFSETQRNKGNFPGRFSGRQFSNSRSEMNVSTLELGDSALYLCASSLELPQETQYFGPGTRLLVL.

The chain uses TRBV2 and TRBJ2-1; TRBD2 agrees at 9 bases. Germline CDR1 SNHLY, CDR2 FYNNEI. With 3 bases clipped from V and 5 bases from J, the junction kept 11 bases outside the gene matches. The CDR3 totals 17 residues. CDR3 in amino acids: CASSDATTSGTHNEQFF. As DNA, the CDR3 is TGTGCCAGCAGTGACGCCACGACTAGCGGAACCCACAATGAGCAGTTCTTC.

The chain couples TRBV6-5 to TRBJ1-2, with TRBD1 identical over 7 bases. Per the germline V gene, CDR1 is MNHEY and CDR2 is SVGAGI. Trimming cost V 5 bases and J 8 bases; bases outside gene matches: 5. The CDR3 consists of 12 residues. The CDR3 region is CASSQGVGGYTF. The CDR3 bases are TGTGCCAGCAGTCAGGGGGTGGGAGGCTACACCTTC.

This rearrangement joins TRBV7-3 to TRBJ2-2; D unresolved. Germline values: CDR1 SGHTA, CDR2 FQGTGA. Trimming took 3 bases from V and 2 from J, leaving 7 bases between them. This CDR3 is 14 amino acids long. This CDR3 reads CASSFRHNTGELFF. Here the CDR3 DNA reads TGTGCCAGCAGCTTCAGACACAACACCGGGGAGCTGTTTTTT.

The CDR3 DNA sequence: TGTGCCAGCAGTGCGACAGGTTTAAATGAAAAACTGTTTTTT. Residues: CASSATGLNEKLFF. This rearrangement joins TRBV2 to TRBJ1-4; D is perhaps TRBD1 (6 bases). V shed 4 bases and J shed 5 bases, with 11 bases lying between them. The CDR3 is 14 residues long. Germline CDR1 is SNHLY and CDR2 is FYNNEI. The full variable domain, its missing parts supplied by reference TRBV2 and TRBJ1-4, is EPEVTQTPSHQVTQMGQEVILRCVPISNHLYFYWYRQILGQKVEFLVSFYNNEISEKSEIFDDQFSVERPDGSNFTLKIRSTKLEDSAMYFCASSATGLNEKLFFGSGTQLSVL.

This clone was detected a few times. V is TRBV7-9 and J is TRBJ1-6; tentatively, D is TRBD1 (6 bases). This CDR3 is 15 amino acids long. Trimming left V 5 bases short and J 7 bases short, with 15 bases between. Germline V gene sequence: CDR1 SEHNR, CDR2 FQNEAQ (reference sequence). As DNA, the CDR3 is TGTGCCAGCAGCGCCCTACAGGGAATGAATTCACCCCTCCACTTT. Translation gives CASSALQGMNSPLHF.

The sample holds one count of this clone. V usage is TRBV9 and J usage is TRBJ2-2; maybe TRBD2 (6 bases). V was cut by 0 bases and J by 1 base, with 10 bases left in between. This CDR3 region has 16 residues. Germline V gene sequence: CDR1 SGDLS, CDR2 YYNGEE. CDR3 sequence: CASSVAGGMNTGELFF. The CDR3, as DNA: TGTGCCAGCAGCGTAGCTGGCGGGATGAACACCGGGGAGCTGTTTTTT.

The V and J genes are TRBV5-6 and TRBJ1-6; no clear D gene. V gave up 2 bases and J gave up 9 bases, with 6 bases separating them. Germline V gene sequence: CDR1 SGHDT, CDR2 YYEEEE. This CDR3 is 12 amino acids long. The CDR3 DNA is TGTGCCAGCAGCTTTGAGGTTTCACCCCTCCACTTT. Residues: CASSFEVSPLHF.

The J gene is TRBJ1-5, the V gene TRBV7-6; possibly TRBD1 for D (5 bases). V shed 5 bases and J shed 4 bases, with 9 bases lying between them. Germline V lookup: CDR1 SGHVS, CDR2 FNYEAQ. This CDR3 is 13 amino acids long. DNA for the CDR3: TGTGCCAGCAGCAGACAGAGGAATCAGCCCCAGCATTTT. Its translation: CASSRQRNQPQHF.

The chain joins TRBV28 to TRBJ1-5, with D tentatively TRBD1 (5 bases). The CDR3 has 14 amino acids. V was clipped by 3 bases and J by 4 bases, with 10 bases between them. CDR1 MDHEN and CDR2 SYDVKM come from the germline V gene. CDR3 protein: CASSLSRVNQPQHF. The CDR3 DNA follows: TGTGCCAGCAGTTTGTCCAGGGTGAATCAGCCCCAGCATTTT.

This clone came up a few times. The gene calls are TRBV6-6 and TRBJ1-2, with D uncertain. CDR3 length: 11 amino acids. In germline, CDR1 is MNHNY, CDR2 SVGAGI (reference sequence). Trimming cost V 6 bases and J 12 bases, with 14 bases left between them. The CDR3 protein is CASSFQEGHTF. The CDR3, as DNA: TGTGCCAGCAGCTTTCAGGAGGGTCACACCTTC.